The 19 T cell receptor beta chains presented below share a single source sample, sequenced in a study of T cell repertoires in cytomegalovirus infection. TCRdb re-analysed the reads in MiXCR, keeping a single row per CDR3 protein. The sample consists of a few hundred thousand distinct CDR3 sequences, 8% to 9.5% of them appearing once. Sequenced sample: PBMCs. These receptors were collected from a human donor in good health (CMV status not recorded). Some clones in this sample may be carry-over from other donors' samples.

This clonotype was seen only a few times. The chain employs TRBV5-1 and TRBJ2-1; D possibly uses TRBD1 or TRBD2 (5 bases each). The germline V gene encodes CDR1 SGHRS and CDR2 YFSETQ. V was pared by 1 base and J by 5 bases, with 10 bases between. The CDR3 spans 14 residues. The CDR3 sequence: CASSLLGPDNEQFF. CDR3 DNA: TGCGCCAGCAGCTTGTTGGGACCAGACAATGAGCAGTTCTTC.

This clonotype was recorded many times. V usage is TRBV2 and J usage is TRBJ2-2; tentatively, D is TRBD2 (5 bases). Deletions cut 7 bases from V and 5 bases from J, with 17 bases between. CDR3 size: 15 residues. Per the germline V gene, CDR1 is SNHLY and CDR2 is FYNNEI. The CDR3 sequence: CASMGRGGGTGELFF. CDR3 nucleotide sequence: TGTGCCAGCATGGGCCGCGGAGGCGGGACCGGGGAGCTGTTTTTT.

This clonotype occurred many times. This rearrangement joins TRBV7-2 to TRBJ1-6, with 8 bases fitting TRBD1. The CDR3 is 14 residues long. V shed 5 bases and J 9 bases; nucleotides not matched to a gene: 6. Germline CDR1 is SGHTA and CDR2 is FQGNSA. The CDR3 region has the DNA TGTGCCAGCAGCCCGGACAGGGCTTCTTCACCCCTCCACTTT. This translates into CASSPDRASSPLHF.

The chain recombines TRBV28 with TRBJ2-3; TRBD1 matches 7 bases. The CDR3 totals 14 residues. The germline gives CDR1 MDHEN, CDR2 SYDVKM. V dropped 8 bases and J dropped 0; count of bases not matched to a gene: 5. This chain's CDR3 is CASGGQESTDTQYF. The CDR3 DNA sequence: TGTGCCAGCGGCGGACAGGAAAGCACAGATACGCAGTATTTT. The complete variable domain, with remaining parts taken from reference TRBV28 and TRBJ2-3, reads DVKVTQSSRYLVKRTGEKVFLECVQDMDHENMFWYRQDPGLGLRLIYFSYDVKMKEKGDIPEGYSVSREKKERFSLILESASTNQTSMYLCASGGQESTDTQYFGPGTRLTVL.

This clonotype was recorded at least ten times. CDR3 sequence reads: CASSTPRTGNTIYF. Here the CDR3 DNA reads TGTGCCAGCAGCACACCCAGGACTGGAAACACCATATATTTT. V gene TRBV7-2 combines with J gene TRBJ1-3; D is unresolved. Germline V gene lookup returns CDR1 SGHTA and CDR2 FQGNSA. The length of the CDR3 is 14 residues. The V end lost 5 bases, the J end lost 2 bases, and 10 bases lay between the germline ends.

At least ten counts were recorded for this clonotype. This chain links TRBV20-1 with TRBJ1-2; 10 bases are shared with TRBD1. The CDR3 spans 15 residues. From germline, CDR1 is DFQATT and CDR2 SNEGSKA (reference sequence). Losses at the gene ends were 0 bases for V and 8 bases for J; bases not matched to a gene: 9. The CDR3: CSAREWDRGGQGYTF. CDR3 nucleotides: TGCAGTGCTAGAGAATGGGACAGGGGCGGTCAAGGCTACACCTTC.

The table lists this clonotype with many counts. The genes are TRBV7-3 and TRBJ1-1; the match to TRBD1 covers 7 bases. Germline V gene sequence: CDR1 SGHTA, CDR2 FQGTGA. This CDR3 spans 14 amino acids. V trimming: 5 bases; J trimming: 3 bases; junction bases outside the gene matches: 6. The CDR3 DNA follows: TGTGCCAGCAGCCTACAGGGGAGGGACACTGAAGCTTTCTTT. It specifies CASSLQGRDTEAFF.

This clonotype turned up a few times. The chain joins TRBV20-1 to TRBJ1-4; the match to TRBD1 covers 9 bases. V lost 5 bases, J lost 10 bases, and 11 bases stayed unmatched. Germline V gene lookup returns CDR1 DFQATT and CDR2 SNEGSKA (reference sequence). The CDR3 extends over 14 amino acids. CDR3 amino acids: CSAPAGTGFGKLFF. In nucleotides, the CDR3 is TGCAGTGCTCCCGCCGGGACAGGGTTTGGAAAACTGTTTTTT.

This clonotype was observed many times. The genes are TRBV19 and TRBJ1-4, with 12 bases matching TRBD1. The V gene end was trimmed by 5 bases and the J gene end by 6 bases; junction bases not matched to a gene: 10. Germline assignment: CDR1 LNHDA and CDR2 SQIVND (reference sequence). The CDR3 consists of 17 residues. The CDR3 DNA is TGTGCCAGTAGTCCAACGGGACAGGGGGCGCGCGATGAAAAACTGTTTTTT. Amino acids: CASSPTGQGARDEKLFF.

The genes are TRBV12-3 or TRBV12-4 and TRBJ1-5; a possible D gene is TRBD1 (5 bases). The CDR3 runs to 16 residues. Trimming cost V 1 base and J 6 bases, with 16 bases left between them. Here the CDR3 DNA reads TGTGCCAGCAGTTTAGTGGGCGGGGGAGCAACTCAGCCCCAGCATTTT. Protein sequence: CASSLVGGGATQPQHF.

The sample holds many counts of this clonotype. This chain joins TRBV7-2 and TRBJ2-3; D call uncertain. This CDR3 has 12 residues. Trimming shortened V by 1 base and J by 5 bases, and 4 bases separated the two germline ends. The germline V gene has CDR1 SGHTA and CDR2 FQGNSA. This CDR3 is CASSLVGDTQYF. DNA for the CDR3: TGTGCCAGCAGCTTAGTTGGAGATACGCAGTATTTT.

In this sample, this clonotype turned up many times. This chain joins TRBV6-1 and TRBJ2-7; no reliable D call. The CDR3 spans 14 residues. Trimming took off 7 bases at V and 3 bases at J, with 16 bases between the two ends. Germline CDR1 is MNHNS and CDR2 is SASEGT. The CDR3 region has the DNA TGTGCCAGCAAATCCACGGGCGGCAACTACGAGCAGTACTTC. It specifies CASKSTGGNYEQYF.

The table lists this clonotype with many counts. The chain combines TRBV5-1 with TRBJ2-3; D is undetermined. Germline CDR1 reads SGHRS; CDR2 reads YFSETQ. The CDR3 loop spans 13 amino acids. Trimming pared 1 base from V and 2 bases from J, leaving 5 bases between. CDR3 coding DNA: TGCGCCAGCAGCTTGAGTTTCACAGATACGCAGTATTTT. This gives the protein CASSLSFTDTQYF.

This chain joins TRBV19 and TRBJ1-6, with 7 bases aligning to TRBD1. The CDR3 loop spans 15 amino acids. The germline V gene has CDR1 LNHDA and CDR2 SQIVND (reference sequence). J lost 7 bases, V lost 5 bases, and 8 bases had no gene match. CDR3: CASSERQGGNSPLHF. The CDR3 nucleotides read TGTGCCAGTAGTGAAAGACAGGGAGGCAATTCACCCCTCCACTTT.

This clonotype was detected ten times or more. This rearrangement joins TRBV7-2 to TRBJ2-7; 13 nucleotides line up with TRBD2. Trimming removed 5 bases from V and 5 bases from J; junction bases left unmatched: 6. Germline V gene data show CDR1 as SGHTA and CDR2 as FQGNSA. The CDR3 is made up of 15 amino acids. The DNA for the CDR3 is TGTGCCAGCAGCCGGACTAGCGGGAGACCCAACGAGCAGTACTTC. It codes for CASSRTSGRPNEQYF.

This clonotype was counted at least ten times. V and J are TRBV7-2 and TRBJ1-4; D may be TRBD1 (6 bases). This CDR3 is built from 14 residues. V was clipped by 5 bases and J by 8 bases, with 15 bases between them. In germline, CDR1 is SGHTA, CDR2 FQGNSA. This CDR3 reads CASSIGGAKEKLFF. The CDR3 DNA reads TGTGCCAGCAGCATCGGGGGGGCAAAGGAAAAACTGTTTTTT.

This clonotype was recorded at least ten times. V and J are TRBV7-2 and TRBJ2-2; 7 bases line up with TRBD2. The CDR3 has 16 residues. J gave up 4 bases and V 3 bases, and 8 bases lay outside the gene matches. Per the germline V gene, CDR1 is SGHTA and CDR2 is FQGNSA. The CDR3 region has the DNA TGTGCCAGCAGCTTCCCCGCGGGAGTGGGCACCGGGGAGCTGTTTTTT. Amino acid sequence: CASSFPAGVGTGELFF.

In this sample, this clonotype turned up a few times. The V gene is TRBV10-3, the J gene TRBJ1-1; 7 positions match TRBD1. Germline lookup yields CDR1 ENHRY and CDR2 SYGVKD. The CDR3 covers 15 residues. V dropped 3 bases and J dropped 5; count of bases not matched to a gene: 9. DNA of the CDR3: TGTGCCATCAGTGATTTGGGACAGTCGGGGACTGAAGCTTTCTTT. It yields the protein CAISDLGQSGTEAFF.

In its sample, this clonotype was seen many times. V is TRBV7-2 and J is TRBJ2-4, with 11 nucleotides matching TRBD2. Germline loops: CDR1 SGHTA, CDR2 FQGNSA. V lost 5 bases, J lost 4 bases, and 7 bases stayed unmatched. The CDR3 runs 16 residues. CDR3 DNA sequence: TGTGCCAGCAGCCTGAGACTAGCGGGGCCGAAAAACATTCAGTACTTC. Translation: CASSLRLAGPKNIQYF.